The 3 T cell receptor beta chains in this list originate from one sample, sequenced in a study of T cell changes during pregnancy in multiple sclerosis. Clones were sequenced by immunoSEQ multiplex PCR, and TCRdb holds only the in-frame ones, with some missing. The table shows 68,000 or so clones, with just over 90% occurring only once. Sequencing was performed on peripheral blood, taken in the second trimester of pregnancy. The source of these receptors is a female donor in good health, enrolled as a control in a pregnancy study.

The chain employs TRBV29-1 and TRBJ2-3, with D possibly matching TRBD2 (5 bases). Germline CDR1 and CDR2: SQVTM and ANQGSEA. V dropped 0 bases and J dropped 2 bases, with 15 bases sitting between them. The CDR3 is 16 residues long. The CDR3 DNA sequence: TGCAGCGTTGAAGATCTCGGGCACGGGAACACAGATACGCAGTATTTT. Amino acid sequence: CSVEDLGHGNTDTQYF.

For the CDR3, the DNA is TGTGCCAGCAGTTTAAGAGGATATGGCTACACCTTC. Protein sequence: CASSLRGYGYTF. The J gene is TRBJ1-2, the V gene TRBV28; no firm D call. Germline V gene sequence: CDR1 MDHEN, CDR2 SYDVKM. V was trimmed by 2 bases and J by 5 bases, leaving 6 bases between them. The CDR3 sequence is 12 residues long.

This sequence joins TRBV30 and TRBJ1-3; D is undetermined. The CDR3 has 13 amino acids. V lost 0 bases to trimming and J lost 3 bases, with 6 bases between them. Germline V gene lookup returns CDR1 GTSNPN and CDR2 SVGIG (reference sequence). CDR3 DNA sequence: TGTGCCTGGAGTGTACTAGGTGGAAACACCATATATTTT. This sequence encodes CAWSVLGGNTIYF.